This T cell receptor (beta chain) appears in the sequencing data of a study of T cell responses to AZD1222 COVID-19 vaccine. Repertoires were generated with immunoSEQ multiplex PCR, while TCRdb's copy carries only in-frame clones and drops some. The sample carries 100,000 or so clones, about 83% recorded once. The clonotype comes from an adult in good health. The sample consisted of peripheral blood, taken on day 0 of AZD1222 vaccination.

Here the CDR3 reads CASSLGTDSGNTIYF. The DNA for the CDR3 is TGTGCCAGCAGCTTAGGGACAGACTCTGGAAACACCATATATTTT. The chain joins TRBV11-2 to TRBJ1-3, with D possibly being TRBD1 (6 bases). Trimming shortened V by 1 base and J by 0 bases, and 7 bases separated the two germline ends. The CDR3 spans 15 residues. CDR1 SGHAT and CDR2 FQNNGV come from the germline V gene.